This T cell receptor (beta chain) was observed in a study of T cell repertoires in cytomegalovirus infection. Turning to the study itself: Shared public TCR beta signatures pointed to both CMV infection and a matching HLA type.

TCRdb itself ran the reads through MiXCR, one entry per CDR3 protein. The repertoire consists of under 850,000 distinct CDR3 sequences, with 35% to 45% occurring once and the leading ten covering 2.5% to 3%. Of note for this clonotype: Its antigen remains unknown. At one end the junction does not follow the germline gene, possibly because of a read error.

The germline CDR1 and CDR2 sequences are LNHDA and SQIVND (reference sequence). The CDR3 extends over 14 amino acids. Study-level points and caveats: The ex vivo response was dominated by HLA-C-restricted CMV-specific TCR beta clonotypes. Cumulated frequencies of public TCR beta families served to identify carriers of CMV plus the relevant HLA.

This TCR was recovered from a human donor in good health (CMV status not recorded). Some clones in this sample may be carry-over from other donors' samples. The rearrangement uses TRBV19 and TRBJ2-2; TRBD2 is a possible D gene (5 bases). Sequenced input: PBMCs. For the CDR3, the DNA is TGTGCCAGTAGTCCCGTGACCGTTGTCGGGGAGATGTTTTTT. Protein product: CASSPVTVVGEMFF. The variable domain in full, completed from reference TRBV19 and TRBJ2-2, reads DGGITQSPKYLFRKEGQNVTLSCEQNLNHDAMYWYRQDPGQGLRLIYYSQIVNDFQKGDIAEGYSVSREKKESFPLTVTSAQKNPTAFYLCASSPVTVVGEMFFGEGSRLTVL.